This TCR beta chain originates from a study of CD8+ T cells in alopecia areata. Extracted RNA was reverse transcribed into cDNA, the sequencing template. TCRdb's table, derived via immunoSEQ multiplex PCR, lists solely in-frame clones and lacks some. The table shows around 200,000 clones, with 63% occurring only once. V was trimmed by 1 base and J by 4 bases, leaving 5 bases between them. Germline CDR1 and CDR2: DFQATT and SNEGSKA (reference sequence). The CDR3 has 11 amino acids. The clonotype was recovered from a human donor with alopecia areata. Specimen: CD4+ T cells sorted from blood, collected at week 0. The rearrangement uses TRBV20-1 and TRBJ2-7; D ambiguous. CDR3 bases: TGCAGTGCTAGAGCAGAATACGAGCAGTACTTC. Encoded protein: CSARAEYEQYF.